This passage covers 14 T cell receptor beta chains from one sample sequenced in a study of T cells in Graves' hyperthyroidism and ophthalmopathy. Amplified regions were TCR beta CDR3 sequences from RNA transcripts. During a first-round RT-PCR of the TCR CDR3, the HTBI primer set was used. TCRdb re-called the multiplex PCR reads with MiXCR, one entry per CDR3 protein. Of some 250,000 distinct CDR3 sequences in the sample, roughly 15% were seen once. Sequenced: blood. These receptors all come from a woman aged 50 to 65 with Graves' hyperthyroidism that later progressed to Graves' ophthalmopathy.

This clonotype was recorded at least ten times. The chain couples TRBV5-1 to TRBJ1-2, with D possibly matching TRBD1 (6 bases). The CDR3 is 18 amino acids. Germline CDR1 reads SGHRS; CDR2 reads YFSETQ. V dropped 2 bases and J dropped 2 bases, with 22 bases sitting between them. DNA of the CDR3: TGCGCCAGCAGCTTTCTTACCCGGGCAGGGGATGGCAACTATGGCTACACCTTC. It specifies CASSFLTRAGDGNYGYTF.

This clonotype was recorded a few times. This CDR3 is CAISRQGVNTEAFF. In DNA, the CDR3 is TGTGCCATCAGCAGACAGGGTGTGAACACTGAAGCTTTCTTT. This chain links TRBV10-3 with TRBJ1-1, with 7 bases lining up with TRBD1. This CDR3 is 14 amino acids long. Trimming cost V 6 bases and J 0 bases; bases outside gene matches: 4. Germline assignment: CDR1 ENHRY and CDR2 SYGVKD.

In its sample, this clonotype was seen many times. The V call is TRBV12-3 or TRBV12-4, the J call TRBJ2-2; perhaps TRBD2 as D (7 bases). The V end was cut by 6 bases, the J end by 6 bases, with 17 bases between. The CDR3 length is 15 residues. CDR3 in amino acids: CASSPRGGAAGELFF. CDR3 coding DNA: TGTGCCAGCAGCCCACGTGGGGGGGCCGCCGGGGAGCTGTTTTTT.

This clonotype has only a few counts. The chain couples TRBV5-1 to TRBJ2-3, with TRBD1 identical over 7 bases. V gave up 8 bases and J gave up 4 bases; unmatched junction bases: 13. The CDR3 consists of 15 residues. Per the germline V gene, CDR1 is SGHRS and CDR2 is YFSETQ. This CDR3 reads CASRQQGTFADTQYF. CDR3 nucleotides: TGCGCCAGTAGACAACAGGGGACATTTGCAGATACGCAGTATTTT.

This clonotype was seen ten or more times. V gene TRBV9 combines with J gene TRBJ2-5; a possible D gene is TRBD1 (5 bases). The V end lost 0 bases, the J end lost 5 bases, and 14 bases lay between the germline ends. Germline lookup yields CDR1 SGDLS and CDR2 YYNGEE. This CDR3 is built from 15 residues. This CDR3 is CASSVASGAGETQYF. In DNA form, the CDR3 reads TGTGCCAGCAGCGTAGCTAGTGGGGCCGGGGAGACCCAGTACTTC.

The table lists this clonotype with many counts. The rearrangement links TRBV2 to TRBJ2-4; no clear D gene. This CDR3 spans 14 amino acids. V was cut by 4 bases and J by 0 bases, with 7 bases left in between. Germline CDR1 SNHLY, CDR2 FYNNEI. The CDR3, as DNA: TGTGCCAGCAGTGTGGGAATAGCCAAAAACATTCAGTACTTC. This translates into CASSVGIAKNIQYF.

This clonotype was found a few times. The chain employs TRBV20-1 and TRBJ2-7; the match to TRBD2 covers 9 bases. The J segment lost 2 bases and the V segment lost 6 bases, leaving 11 bases of the junction unmatched. The CDR3 consists of 15 residues. Germline V gene lookup returns CDR1 DFQATT and CDR2 SNEGSKA (reference sequence). CDR3 sequence: CSAATDAGGAYEQYF. In DNA, the CDR3 is TGCAGTGCAGCAACGGATGCGGGAGGGGCCTACGAGCAGTACTTC.

Note on this clonotype: Given a much more abundant clone one base away, this may be a read error. V usage is TRBV14 and J usage is TRBJ1-1; 7 bases map to TRBD1. The CDR3 sequence is 19 residues long. Germline V gene lookup returns CDR1 SGHDN and CDR2 FVKESK. J lost 3 bases, V lost 8 bases, and 24 bases had no gene match. The CDR3 nucleotides are TGTGCCAGCGGCCTCTACCCCGGACAGGCGGGACAACGGCACACTGAAGCTTTCTTT. Translating it yields CASGLYPGQAGQRHTEAFF.

This clonotype was detected ten times or more. The chain employs TRBV30 and TRBJ2-1; 8 bases match TRBD2. CDR1 GTSNPN and CDR2 SVGIG come from the germline V gene (reference sequence). Losses at the gene ends were 4 bases for V and 8 bases for J; bases not matched to a gene: 10. The CDR3 covers 14 residues. The CDR3 DNA reads as TGTGCCTGGACTAGCGGGTCCAGGGCGGATGAGCAGTTCTTC. Amino acid sequence: CAWTSGSRADEQFF.

This clonotype was observed many times. The chain combines TRBV2 with TRBJ2-3; 12 nucleotides match TRBD2. CDR1 and CDR2 from the germline V gene are SNHLY and FYNNEI. There are 17 residues in the CDR3. J gave up 5 bases and V 2 bases, and 8 bases lay outside the gene matches. The CDR3 protein is CASSETASGRAKDTQYF. The CDR3 nucleotides are TGTGCCAGCAGTGAAACGGCTAGCGGGAGGGCCAAAGATACGCAGTATTTT.

The table lists this clonotype with a few counts. The rearrangement joins TRBV5-4 to TRBJ2-3, with D tentatively TRBD1 (5 bases). This CDR3 is 14 amino acids long. CDR1 is SGHNT, CDR2 YYREEE, per germline (reference sequence). The germline V and J ends were trimmed by 4 bases and 4 bases, with 13 bases remaining between them. CDR3 residues: CASSVRLGPDTQYF. The CDR3 DNA is TGTGCCAGCAGCGTACGTCTGGGGCCAGATACGCAGTATTTT.

This clonotype was found many times. The CDR3 region has the DNA TGCGCCAGCGCGCGTTCGGTAAACAATGAGCAGTTCTTC. This gives the protein CASARSVNNEQFF. This sequence joins TRBV5-1 and TRBJ2-1, with unresolved D. The CDR3 has 13 amino acids. The germline V gene encodes CDR1 SGHRS and CDR2 YFSETQ. Trimming shortened V by 7 bases and J by 5 bases, and 13 bases separated the two germline ends.

This clonotype was detected many times. This rearrangement joins TRBV24-1 to TRBJ1-2, with D hard to call. The CDR3 has 11 residues. The V gene's germline CDR1 is KGHDR and CDR2 SFDVKD. Trimming pared 4 bases from V and 5 bases from J, leaving 4 bases between. CDR3 nucleotides: TGTGCCACCAGTGACGCTTATGGCTACACCTTC. The encoded protein is CATSDAYGYTF.

This chain connects TRBV11-2 to TRBJ2-7, with 14 bases lining up with TRBD2. Trimming took 5 bases from V and 4 from J; bases not matched to a gene: 7. This CDR3 comprises 16 residues. Germline V lookup: CDR1 SGHAT, CDR2 FQNNGV. The CDR3 coding sequence is TGTGCCAGCAGCCTGGCGGGACTAGCGGGAGTGTACGAGCAGTACTTC. This encodes CASSLAGLAGVYEQYF. The complete variable domain, with remaining parts taken from reference TRBV11-2 and TRBJ2-7, reads EAGVAQSPRYKIIEKRQSVAFWCNPISGHATLYWYQQILGQGPKLLIQFQNNGVVDDSQLPKDRFSAERLKGVDSTLKIQPAKLEDSAVYLCASSLAGLAGVYEQYFGPGTRLTVT.